The 5 T cell receptor beta chains below come from one sample, sequenced in a study of blood T cell repertoires in COVID-19. The table came from immunoSEQ multiplex PCR; TCRdb's copy has only in-frame clones and leaves some out. This table holds around 72,000 clones, about 87% found once. The source material was peripheral blood. The receptors derive from a man in his forties or fifties with active COVID-19.

This chain connects TRBV7-2 to TRBJ1-1; D unclear. This CDR3 comprises 18 residues. The V and J ends lost 5 bases and 5 bases respectively, with 27 bases between them. Germline lookup yields CDR1 SGHTA and CDR2 FQGNSA. CDR3 nucleotides: TGTGCCAGCAGCATACTAGCACGAGGATTAGGGTCGGGGACTGAAGCTTTCTTT. Protein sequence: CASSILARGLGSGTEAFF. Using reference TRBV7-2 and TRBJ1-1 for the parts outside the CDR3, the full variable domain is GAGVSQSPSNKVTEKGKDVELRCDPISGHTALYWYRQSLGQGLEFLIYFQGNSAPDKSGLPSDRFSAERTGGSVSTLTIQRTQQEDSAVYLCASSILARGLGSGTEAFFGQGTRLTVV.

V and J are TRBV28 and TRBJ1-6; TRBD1 is a possible D gene (6 bases). The CDR3 is 17 residues long. Per germline, CDR1 MDHEN and CDR2 SYDVKM. V gave up 6 bases and J gave up 0 bases, with 15 bases separating them. The CDR3 DNA reads TGTGCCAGCAGGACCGGGGGGGGCGTCTCCTATAATTCACCCCTCCACTTT. This encodes CASRTGGGVSYNSPLHF.

The chain employs TRBV19 and TRBJ1-5; D is uncertain. Looked up from germline, CDR1 is LNHDA and CDR2 is SQIVND (reference sequence). V lost 2 bases and J 8 bases, leaving 13 bases between the germline ends. The CDR3 has 14 residues. The DNA of the CDR3 is TGTGCCAGTAGTATAAGGACGGCGAGGGAGCCCCAGCATTTT. It yields the protein CASSIRTAREPQHF.

The chain combines TRBV7-2 with TRBJ2-3, with 7 positions matching TRBD2. The CDR3 is 15 amino acids. With V trimmed by 5 bases and J by 3 bases, 8 bases remained unmatched. Germline CDR1 reads SGHTA; CDR2 reads FQGNSA. CDR3 in amino acids: CASSKGLSRTDTQYF. The CDR3 DNA is TGTGCCAGCAGCAAGGGACTATCCAGGACAGATACGCAGTATTTT.

The rearrangement uses TRBV28 and TRBJ1-2; D is ambiguous. CDR3 length equals 14 residues. The V end was cut by 5 bases, the J end by 5 bases, with 15 bases between. In germline, CDR1 is MDHEN, CDR2 SYDVKM. The CDR3 loop is CASSPGQQTYGYTF. The CDR3 DNA follows: TGTGCCAGCAGTCCCGGCCAACAGACATATGGCTACACCTTC.